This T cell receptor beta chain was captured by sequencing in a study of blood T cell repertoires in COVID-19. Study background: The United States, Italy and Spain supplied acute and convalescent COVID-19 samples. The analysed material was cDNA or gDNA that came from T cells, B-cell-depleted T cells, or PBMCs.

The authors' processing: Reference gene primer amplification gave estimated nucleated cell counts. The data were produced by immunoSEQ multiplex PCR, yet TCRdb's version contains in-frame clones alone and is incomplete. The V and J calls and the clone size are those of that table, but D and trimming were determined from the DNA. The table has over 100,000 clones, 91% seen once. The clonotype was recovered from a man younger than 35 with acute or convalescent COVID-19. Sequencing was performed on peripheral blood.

As DNA, the CDR3 is TGTGCCAGCAGCTTAAGTGGAGGGGGCTGGGAGACCCAGTACTTC. Translation gives CASSLSGGGWETQYF. The V call is TRBV7-9, the J call TRBJ2-5, with D maybe TRBD1 (7 bases). V was cut by 2 bases and J by 5 bases, with 15 bases left in between. The CDR3 totals 15 residues. CDR1 SEHNR and CDR2 FQNEAQ come from the germline V gene (reference sequence).